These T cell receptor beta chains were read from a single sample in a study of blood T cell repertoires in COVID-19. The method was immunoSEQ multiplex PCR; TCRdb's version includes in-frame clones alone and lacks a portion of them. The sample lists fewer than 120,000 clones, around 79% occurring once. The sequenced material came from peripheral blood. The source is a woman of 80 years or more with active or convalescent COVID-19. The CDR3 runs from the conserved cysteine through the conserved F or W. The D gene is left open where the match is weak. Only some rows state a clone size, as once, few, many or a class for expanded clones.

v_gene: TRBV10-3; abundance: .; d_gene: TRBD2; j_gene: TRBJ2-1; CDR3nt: TGTGCCATCAGAAGCAGTACTAGCGGAGAATCCTACAATGAGCAGTTCTTC; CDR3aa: CAIRSSTSGESYNEQFF
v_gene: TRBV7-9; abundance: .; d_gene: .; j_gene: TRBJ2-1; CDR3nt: TGTGCCAGCAGCTTGGGGGGTTCCTACAATGAGCAGTTCTTC; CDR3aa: CASSLGGSYNEQFF
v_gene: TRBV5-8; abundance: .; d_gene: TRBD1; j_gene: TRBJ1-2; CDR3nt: TGTGCCAGCAGCTTGCGGACAGGCCCGGGGATCTATGGCTACACCTTC; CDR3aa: CASSLRTGPGIYGYTF
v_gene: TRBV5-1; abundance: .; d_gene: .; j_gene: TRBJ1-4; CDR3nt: TGCGCCAGCAGCTCCGGTACCGACAGAAATGAAAAACTGTTTTTT; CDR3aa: CASSSGTDRNEKLFF
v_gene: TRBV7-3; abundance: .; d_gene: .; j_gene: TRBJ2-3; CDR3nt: TGTGCCAGCAGCTTAAGCGGGGATAGCACAGATACGCAGTATTTT; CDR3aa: CASSLSGDSTDTQYF
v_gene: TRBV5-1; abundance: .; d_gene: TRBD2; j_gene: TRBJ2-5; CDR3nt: TGCGCCAGCAGCCCGAGACTAGCGGTAGGAGGGGAGACCCAGTACTTC; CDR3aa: CASSPRLAVGGETQYF
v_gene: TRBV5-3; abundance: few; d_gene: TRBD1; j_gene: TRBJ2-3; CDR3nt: TGTGCCAGAAGCGTGAACAGGGGTACCACAGATACGCAGTATTTT; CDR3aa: CARSVNRGTTDTQYF
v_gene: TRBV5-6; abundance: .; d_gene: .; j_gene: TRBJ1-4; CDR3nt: TGTGCCAGCAGCTTCAGGGGAACTAATGAAAAACTGTTTTTT; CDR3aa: CASSFRGTNEKLFF
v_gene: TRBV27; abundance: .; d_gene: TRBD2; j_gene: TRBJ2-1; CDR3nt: TGTGCCAGCAGTATCGGCGGGAGGGTATTCAATGAGCAGTTCTTC; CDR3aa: CASSIGGRVFNEQFF
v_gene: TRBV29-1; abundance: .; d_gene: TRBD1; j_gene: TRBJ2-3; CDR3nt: TGCAGCGTTGAAGGACAGGGGGCGCAGTATTTT; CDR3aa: CSVEGQGAQYF
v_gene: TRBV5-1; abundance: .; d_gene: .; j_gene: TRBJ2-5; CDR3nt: TGCGCCAGCAGCTTGGGGCCGGGACTCCAAGAGACCCAGTACTTC; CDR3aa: CASSLGPGLQETQYF
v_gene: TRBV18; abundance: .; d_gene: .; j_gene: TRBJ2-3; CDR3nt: TGTGCCAGCTCACCCATAACCGCGAGGAGGGATACGCAGTATTTT; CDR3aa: CASSPITARRDTQYF
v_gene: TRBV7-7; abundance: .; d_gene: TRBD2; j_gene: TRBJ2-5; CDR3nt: TGTGCTAGCAGCCCGGGACTAGCGGGAGAGACCCAGTACTTC; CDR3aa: CASSPGLAGETQYF
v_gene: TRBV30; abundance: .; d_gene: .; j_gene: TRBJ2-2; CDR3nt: TGTGCCTGGGCCTGGGGGACTCGGACCGCCGGGGAGCTGTTTTTT; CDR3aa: CAWAWGTRTAGELFF
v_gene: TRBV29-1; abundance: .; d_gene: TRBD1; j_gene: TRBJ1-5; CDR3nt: TGCAGCGTTCTGTATGGGACAGGAAAAGATCAGCCCCAGCATTTT; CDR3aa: CSVLYGTGKDQPQHF
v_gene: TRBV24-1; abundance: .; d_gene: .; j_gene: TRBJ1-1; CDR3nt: TGTGCCACCAGTGATCCCCGGGGGGCCGGTGAAGCTTTCTTT; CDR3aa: CATSDPRGAGEAFF
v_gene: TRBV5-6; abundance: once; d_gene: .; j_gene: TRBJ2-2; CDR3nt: TGTGCCAGCAGCTGGTGGGGGGGACAGGTGGAAGTTGGGGAGCTGTTTTTT; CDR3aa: CASSWWGGQVEVGELFF
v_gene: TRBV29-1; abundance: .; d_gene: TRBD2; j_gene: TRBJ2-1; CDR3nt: TGCAGCGTTGAGGGCGGGAGCTCCTACAATGAGCAGTTCTTC; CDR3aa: CSVEGGSSYNEQFF
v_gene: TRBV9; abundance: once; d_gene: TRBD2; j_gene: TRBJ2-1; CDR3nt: TGTGCCAGCAGCGTAGTTAGCGGGAGCACTGAGCAGTTCTTC; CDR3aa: CASSVVSGSTEQFF
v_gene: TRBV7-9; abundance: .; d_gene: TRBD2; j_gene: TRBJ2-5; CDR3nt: TGTGCCAGCAGCTTCGGGACTAGCGGGAAGAGGGATCTAAAAGAGACCCAGTACTTC; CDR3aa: CASSFGTSGKRDLKETQYF
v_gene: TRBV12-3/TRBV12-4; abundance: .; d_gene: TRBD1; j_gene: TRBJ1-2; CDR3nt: TGTGCCAGCAGCGCGACAGGGGTCGGCTACACCTTC; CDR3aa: CASSATGVGYTF
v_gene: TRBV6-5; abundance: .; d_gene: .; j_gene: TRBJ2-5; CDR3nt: TGTGCCAGCCGCCGGGGACTCTTTCGGGAGACCCAGTACTTC; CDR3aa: CASRRGLFRETQYF
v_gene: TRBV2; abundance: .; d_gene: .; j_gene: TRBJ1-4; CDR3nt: TGTGCCAGCAGTGAAAGGACACGTAATGAAAAACTGTTTTTT; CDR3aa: CASSERTRNEKLFF
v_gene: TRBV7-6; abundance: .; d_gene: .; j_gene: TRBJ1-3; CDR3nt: TGTGCCAGCAGCACCCTCCCGGGCTCTGGAAACACCATATATTTT; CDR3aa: CASSTLPGSGNTIYF
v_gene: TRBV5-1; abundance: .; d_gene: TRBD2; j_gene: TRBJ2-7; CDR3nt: TGCGCCAGCAGCTTGGCCTTAGGACTAGCGGGGAACTACGAGCAGTACTTC; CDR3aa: CASSLALGLAGNYEQYF
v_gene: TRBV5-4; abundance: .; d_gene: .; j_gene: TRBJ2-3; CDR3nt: TGTGCCAGCAGTTCAAATGCACTTGTTTACACAGATACGCAGTATTTT; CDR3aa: CASSSNALVYTDTQYF
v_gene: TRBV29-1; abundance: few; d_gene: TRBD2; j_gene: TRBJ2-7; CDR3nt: TGCAGCGCCGGGAGGCAGGCCTACGAGCAGTACTTC; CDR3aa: CSAGRQAYEQYF
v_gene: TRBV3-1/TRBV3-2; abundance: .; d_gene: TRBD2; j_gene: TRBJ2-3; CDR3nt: TGTGCCAGCAGCGCTTCCGGCCCGGGAGGGCCAGATACGCAGTATTTT; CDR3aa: CASSASGPGGPDTQYF
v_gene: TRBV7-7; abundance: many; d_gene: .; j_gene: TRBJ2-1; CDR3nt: TGTGCTAGCAGCCCCAGTACAGGGTATGGTGAGCAGTTCTTC; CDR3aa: CASSPSTGYGEQFF
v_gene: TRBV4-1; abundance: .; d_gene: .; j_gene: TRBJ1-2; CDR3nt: TGCGCCAGCAGCCAAGTCCAGACAGCTAACTATGGCTACACCTTC; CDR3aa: CASSQVQTANYGYTF
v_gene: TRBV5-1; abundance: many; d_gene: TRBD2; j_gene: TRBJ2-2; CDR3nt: TGCGCCAGCAGCCGGGAGCGGGAGGTTCACACCGGGGAGCTGTTTTTT; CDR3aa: CASSREREVHTGELFF
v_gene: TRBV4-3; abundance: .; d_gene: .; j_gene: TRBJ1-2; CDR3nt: TGCGCCAGCAGCCAAGATTGGCGGAGAAACTATGGCTACACCTTC; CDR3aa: CASSQDWRRNYGYTF
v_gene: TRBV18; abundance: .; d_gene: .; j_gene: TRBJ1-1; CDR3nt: TGTGCCAGCTCACCAATTGCAGGGTGGAACACTGAAGCTTTCTTT; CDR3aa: CASSPIAGWNTEAFF
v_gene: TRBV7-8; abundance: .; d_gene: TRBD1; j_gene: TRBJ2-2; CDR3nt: TGTGCCAGTAGACAGGGAAGACTTGACACCGGGGAGCTGTTTTTT; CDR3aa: CASRQGRLDTGELFF
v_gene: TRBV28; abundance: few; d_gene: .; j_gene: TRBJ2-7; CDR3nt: TGTGCCAGCAGTGTGGGGCCAGGTGTCTACGAGCAGTACTTC; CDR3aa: CASSVGPGVYEQYF
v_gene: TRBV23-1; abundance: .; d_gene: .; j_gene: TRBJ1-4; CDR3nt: TGCGCCAGCAGGAAGACACCAGGGGATTTGGCTCGGGAAAAACTGTTTTTT; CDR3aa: CASRKTPGDLAREKLFF
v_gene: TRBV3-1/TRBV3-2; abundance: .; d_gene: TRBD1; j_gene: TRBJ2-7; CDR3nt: TGTGCCAGCAGCCAAGTTCCAGGGGGTTTGCGAGAGCAGTACTTC; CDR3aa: CASSQVPGGLREQYF
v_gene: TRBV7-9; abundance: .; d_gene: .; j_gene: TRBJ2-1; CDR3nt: TGTGCCAGCAGCCCCGGGCGGAGCGACAGCTCCTACAATGAGCAGTTCTTC; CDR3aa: CASSPGRSDSSYNEQFF
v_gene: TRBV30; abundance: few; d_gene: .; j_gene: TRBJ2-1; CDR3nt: TGTGCCTGGAGTGGGCTAGTTCCCTACAATGAGCAGTTCTTC; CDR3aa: CAWSGLVPYNEQFF
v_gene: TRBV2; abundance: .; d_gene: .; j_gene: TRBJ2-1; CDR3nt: TGTGCCAGCAATAAGGAACTAGGCAATGAGCAGTTCTTC; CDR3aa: CASNKELGNEQFF
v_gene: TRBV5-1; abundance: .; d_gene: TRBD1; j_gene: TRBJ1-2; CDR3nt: TGCGCCAGCAGCTTGACAGGGGACTTTGATGGCTACACCTTC; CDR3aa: CASSLTGDFDGYTF
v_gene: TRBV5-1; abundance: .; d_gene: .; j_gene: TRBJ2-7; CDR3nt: TGCGCCAGCAGCTTGGCCAGGGGCTACGAGCAGTACTTC; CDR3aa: CASSLARGYEQYF
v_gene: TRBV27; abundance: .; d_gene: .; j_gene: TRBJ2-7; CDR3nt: TGTGCCAGCAGTTTAAGGCGCGGGAAAGAGTACTTC; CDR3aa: CASSLRRGKEYF
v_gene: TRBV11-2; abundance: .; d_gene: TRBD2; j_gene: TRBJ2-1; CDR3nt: TGTGCCAGCAGCTTTGGGAGGGCCAGTGGTGAGCAGTTCTTC; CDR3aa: CASSFGRASGEQFF
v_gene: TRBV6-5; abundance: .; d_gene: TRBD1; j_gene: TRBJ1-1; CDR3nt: TGTGCCAGCAGCCTAGGACAGGGATTATGGAAAGCTTTCTTT; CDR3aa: CASSLGQGLWKAFF